These 17 T cell receptor beta chains were sequenced from one sample in a study of shared clonotypes between healthy human individuals. Produced via immunoSEQ multiplex PCR; TCRdb's table is partial and in-frame only. The table lists 450,000 to 500,000 clones, about 84% of them singletons. The specimen sequenced was PBMCs. The receptors were sampled from a middle-aged woman in good health. Some clones in this sample may be carry-over from other donors' samples.

This clone was counted many times. Other DNA sequences in this sample translate to the same CDR3. The chain employs TRBV7-9 and TRBJ1-5, with D hard to call. This CDR3 spans 13 amino acids. V lost 1 base and J 7 bases, leaving 8 bases between the germline ends. Per germline, CDR1 SEHNR and CDR2 FQNEAQ (reference sequence). The CDR3, as DNA: TGTGCCAGCAGCTTAGGGGAAGGGCAGCCCCAGCATTTT. Residues: CASSLGEGQPQHF.

CDR3 region: CASSQEPLTLAKNIQYF. CDR3 in DNA: TGTGCCAGCAGCCAAGAACCCCTGACATTAGCCAAAAACATTCAGTACTTC. V usage is TRBV4-2 and J usage is TRBJ2-4; D uncertain. V was pared by 0 bases and J by 0 bases, with 12 bases between. This CDR3 contains 17 residues. Germline V CDR1 and CDR2: LGHNA, YNFKEQ.

Concerning this clone itself: A read error is the likely source, as a far larger clone sits one nucleotide away. J is TRBJ2-5 and V is TRBV7-2; no reliable D call. The J call may be mistaken, given a closer DNA end match to TRBJ2-7. This CDR3 has 13 residues. Germline CDR1 and CDR2: SGHTA and FQGNSA. DNA for the CDR3: TGTGCCAGCAGCTTAGGGTGGCACTACGAGCAGTACTTC. Its translation: CASSLGWHYEQYF.

The rearrangement joins TRBV6-4 to TRBJ2-1, with TRBD1 matching over 7 bases. Germline loops: CDR1 MRHNA, CDR2 SNTAGT. The CDR3 spans 15 residues. With 2 bases clipped from V and 2 bases from J, the junction kept 3 bases outside the gene matches. DNA for the CDR3: TGTGCCAGCAGTGACACAGGGGATACCTACAATGAGCAGTTCTTC. This translates into CASSDTGDTYNEQFF.

As concerns this clone: A much larger clone differs from this one at a single base, so this may be a read error. V is TRBV19 and J is TRBJ2-3; D call uncertain. The CDR3 has 16 residues. V was pared by 4 bases and J by 0 bases, with 14 bases between. In germline, CDR1 is LNHDA, CDR2 SQIVND (reference sequence). The CDR3 loop reads CASSTCYSASTDTQYF. The CDR3 DNA is TGTGCCAGTAGTACCTGCTACAGCGCTAGCACAGATACGCAGTATTTT. Drawing the rest from reference TRBV19 and TRBJ2-3, the complete variable domain is DGGITQSPKYLFRKEGQNVTLSCEQNLNHDAMYWYRQDPGQGLRLIYYSQIVNDFQKGDIAEGYSVSREKKESFPLTVTSAQKNPTAFYLCASSTCYSASTDTQYFGPGTRLTVL.

The V and J genes are TRBV29-1 and TRBJ2-5; D is perhaps TRBD2 (5 bases). V dropped 5 bases and J dropped 1 base, with 11 bases sitting between them. Germline CDR1 is SQVTM and CDR2 is ANQGSEA. The CDR3 sequence is 13 residues long. CDR3 residues: CSVSRETQETQYF. The CDR3 DNA follows: TGCAGCGTTTCGAGGGAGACCCAAGAGACCCAGTACTTC.

J is TRBJ2-4 and V is TRBV19, with a tentative D call TRBD1 (5 bases). With 6 bases removed from V and 0 bases from J, the gap between germline ends came to 18 bases. Germline V lookup: CDR1 LNHDA, CDR2 SQIVND (reference sequence). CDR3 length: 17 amino acids. The CDR3 bases are TGTGCCAGTAGCCCGGTCGACAGACTCGTAGCCAAAAACATTCAGTACTTC. Its translation is CASSPVDRLVAKNIQYF.

As regards this clone: One base separates it from a far larger clone, so it is likely a read error. The V gene is TRBV2, the J gene TRBJ1-1, with D unclear. Germline assignment: CDR1 SNHLY and CDR2 FYNNEI. The CDR3 covers 10 residues. CDR3: CASIEVESFF. CDR3 DNA: TGTGCCAGCATTGAAGTCGAATCTTTCTTT.

A remark on this clone: One end of the junction is discordant with germline, which a read error may explain. The chain combines TRBV7-9 with TRBJ2-7, with a tentative D call TRBD2 (5 bases). CDR1 SEHNR and CDR2 FQNEAQ come from the germline V gene (reference sequence). The CDR3 contains 12 residues. CDR3 DNA sequence: TGTGCCAGCAGCCTAAGCGAGGGCCCAGGACTCTTC. Its translation: CASSLSEGPGLF. Full variable domain (outside the CDR3, taken from reference TRBV7-9 and TRBJ2-7): DTGVSQNPRHKITKRGQNVTFRCDPISEHNRLYWYRQTLGQGPEFLTYFQNEAQLEKSRLLSDRFSAERPKGSFSTLEIQRTEQGDSAMYLCASSLSEGPGLFGPGTRLTVT.

This clone was counted many times. The same CDR3 can be traced to other DNA sequences in this sample. This sequence joins TRBV2 and TRBJ1-2; no clear D gene. CDR1 and CDR2 (germline): SNHLY, FYNNEI. The V gene lost 6 bases and the J gene lost 1 base, with 6 bases spanning the gap. This CDR3 contains 12 residues. The CDR3, as DNA: TGTGCCAGCAGGGGCAGTAACTATGGCTACACCTTC. Translating gives CASRGSNYGYTF.

The chain recombines TRBV6-4 with TRBJ2-1; D might be TRBD2 (5 bases). V gave up 5 bases and J gave up 7 bases, with 21 bases separating them. Germline CDR1 and CDR2: MRHNA and SNTAGT. CDR3 length: 16 amino acids. CDR3 DNA sequence: TGTGCCAGCAGTTCTGTCGGGTCTAGCTCGTCGAATGAGCAGTTCTTC. It yields the protein CASSSVGSSSSNEQFF.

The CDR3, as DNA: TGTGCCAGCAGTTACTCGAAGTCCAGGGGAGAGACCCAGTACTTC. Amino acids: CASSYSKSRGETQYF. The chain uses TRBV6-5 and TRBJ2-5; possibly TRBD1 for D (6 bases). Germline lookup yields CDR1 MNHEY and CDR2 SVGAGI. This CDR3 region has 15 residues. V was trimmed by 0 bases and J by 4 bases, leaving 12 bases between them.

This clone was observed a single time. This chain uses TRBV6-1 with TRBJ1-1; 11 bases line up with TRBD1. J was trimmed by 4 bases and V by 5 bases; bases with no gene match: 3. The CDR3 has 14 amino acids. Germline V gives CDR1 MNHNS, CDR2 SASEGT. CDR3 nucleotide sequence: TGTGCCAGCAGTTGGACAGGGGGCAGCACTGAAGCTTTCTTT. Its protein is CASSWTGGSTEAFF.

The J gene is TRBJ1-4, the V gene TRBV28, with 9 bases that match TRBD1. J gave up 6 bases and V 6 bases, and 5 bases lay outside the gene matches. Germline CDR1 reads MDHEN; CDR2 reads SYDVKM. CDR3 length: 14 residues. The CDR3 sequence: CASSLTGGYEKLFF. For the CDR3, the DNA is TGTGCCAGCAGCCTGACAGGGGGATATGAAAAACTGTTTTTT.

This rearrangement joins TRBV6-1 to TRBJ1-4; D is undetermined. This CDR3 is 16 amino acids long. Trimming stripped 4 bases from V and 0 bases from J, with 12 bases between. The germline CDR1 and CDR2 sequences are MNHNS and SASEGT. In DNA form, the CDR3 reads TGTGCCAGCAGTGTTGTTCCCAGTGCAACTAATGAAAAACTGTTTTTT. This gives the protein CASSVVPSATNEKLFF.

V is TRBV2 and J is TRBJ2-7; 9 bases align to TRBD1. With V trimmed by 11 bases and J by 3 bases, 8 bases remained unmatched. Germline CDR1 SNHLY, CDR2 FYNNEI. The length of the CDR3 is 13 residues. The chain's CDR3 is CAGGQGEGYEQYF. CDR3 coding DNA: TGTGCCGGGGGACAGGGTGAAGGCTACGAGCAGTACTTC.

This clone was counted once. CDR3 nucleotides: TGTGCCAGCAGAGGGGGCGCGAACACTGAAGCTTTCTTT. Protein: CASRGGANTEAFF. The rearrangement joins TRBV6-5 to TRBJ1-1; 7 bases are a match to TRBD1. V shed 6 bases, J shed 1 base, and the junction held 2 bases outside the gene matches. Per the germline V gene, CDR1 is MNHEY and CDR2 is SVGAGI. The CDR3 consists of 13 residues.